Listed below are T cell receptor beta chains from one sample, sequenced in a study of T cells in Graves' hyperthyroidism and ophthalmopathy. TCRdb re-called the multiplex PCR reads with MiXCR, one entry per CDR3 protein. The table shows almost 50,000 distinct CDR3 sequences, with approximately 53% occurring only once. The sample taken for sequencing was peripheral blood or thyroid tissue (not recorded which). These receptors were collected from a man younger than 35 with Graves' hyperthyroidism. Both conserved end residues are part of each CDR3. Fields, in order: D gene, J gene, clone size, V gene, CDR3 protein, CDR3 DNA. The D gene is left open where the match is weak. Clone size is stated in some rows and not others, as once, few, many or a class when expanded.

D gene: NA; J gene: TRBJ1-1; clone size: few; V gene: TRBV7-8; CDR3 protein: CASSLERATEAFF; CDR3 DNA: TGTGCCAGCAGCTTAGAAAGGGCCACTGAAGCTTTCTTT
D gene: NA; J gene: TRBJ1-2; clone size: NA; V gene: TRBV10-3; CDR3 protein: CAIGSDDGYTF; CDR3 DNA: TGTGCCATCGGGTCTGACGATGGCTACACCTTC
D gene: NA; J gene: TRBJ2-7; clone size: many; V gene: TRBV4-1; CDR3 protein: CASSQVHRDSYEQYF; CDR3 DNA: TGCGCCAGCAGCCAAGTGCACAGGGATTCCTACGAGCAGTACTTC
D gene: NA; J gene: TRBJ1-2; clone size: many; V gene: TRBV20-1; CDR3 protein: CSAPSRGLIYTF; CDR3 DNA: TGCAGTGCCCCAAGCAGGGGCCTAATCTACACCTTC
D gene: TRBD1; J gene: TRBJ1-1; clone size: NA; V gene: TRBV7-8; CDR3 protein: CASSLDRVRTTEAFF; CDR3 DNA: TGTGCCAGCAGCTTGGACAGGGTAAGGACCACTGAAGCTTTCTTT
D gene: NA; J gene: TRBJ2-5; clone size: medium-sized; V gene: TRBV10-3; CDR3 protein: CAIKVAGGSETQYF; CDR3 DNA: TGTGCCATCAAGGTGGCTGGGGGCTCGGAGACCCAGTACTTC
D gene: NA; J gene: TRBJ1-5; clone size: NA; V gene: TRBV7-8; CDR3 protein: CASSFSPAQPQHF; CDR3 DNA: TGTGCCAGCAGCTTTTCCCCCGCTCAGCCCCAGCATTTT
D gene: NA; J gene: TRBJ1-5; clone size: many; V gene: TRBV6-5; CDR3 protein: CASSYSNAPIAPQHF; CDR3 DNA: TGTGCCAGCAGTTACTCGAATGCCCCCATTGCGCCCCAGCATTTT
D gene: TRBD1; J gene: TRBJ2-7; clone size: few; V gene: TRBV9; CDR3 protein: CASSVESGQSSYEQYF; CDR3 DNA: TGTGCCAGCAGCGTAGAATCGGGACAGAGCTCCTACGAGCAGTACTTC
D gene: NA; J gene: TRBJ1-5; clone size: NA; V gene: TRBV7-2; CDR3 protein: CASSAGNQPQHF; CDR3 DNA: TGTGCCAGCAGTGCTGGGAATCAGCCCCAGCATTTT
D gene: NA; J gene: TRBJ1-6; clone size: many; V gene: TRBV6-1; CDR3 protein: CASSGRGPNSPLHF; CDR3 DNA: TGTGCCAGCAGTGGTCGGGGGCCTAATTCACCCCTCCACTTT
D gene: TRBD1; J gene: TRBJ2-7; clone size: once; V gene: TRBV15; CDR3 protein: CATSPRQGSYEQYF; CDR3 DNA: TGTGCCACCAGCCCCCGACAGGGGAGCTACGAGCAGTACTTC
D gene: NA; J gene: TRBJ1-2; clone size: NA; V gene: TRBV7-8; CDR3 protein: CASSSPHIFGYTF; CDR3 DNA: TGTGCCAGCAGCTCACCGCACATATTTGGCTACACCTTC
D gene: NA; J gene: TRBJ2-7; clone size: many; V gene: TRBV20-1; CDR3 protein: CSAVGRNSYEQYF; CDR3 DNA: TGCAGTGCTGTAGGTCGGAACTCCTACGAGCAGTACTTC
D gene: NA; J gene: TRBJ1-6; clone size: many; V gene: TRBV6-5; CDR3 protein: CASSYRGWDRQNSPLHF; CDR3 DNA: TGTGCCAGCAGTTACCGCGGATGGGACCGACAAAATTCACCCCTCCACTTT
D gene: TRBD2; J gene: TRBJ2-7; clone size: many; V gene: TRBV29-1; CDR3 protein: CSVRPGTSGSFEQYF; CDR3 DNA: TGCAGCGTGAGGCCCGGGACTAGCGGGAGTTTCGAGCAGTACTTC
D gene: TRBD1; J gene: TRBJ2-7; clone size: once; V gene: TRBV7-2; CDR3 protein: CTSSLLGQGNYEQYF; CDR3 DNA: TGCACCAGCAGCCTATTGGGACAGGGGAACTACGAGCAGTACTTC
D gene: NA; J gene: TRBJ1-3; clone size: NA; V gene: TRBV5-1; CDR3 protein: CASSFRAGSGNTIYF; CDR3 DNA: TGCGCCAGCAGCTTCCGGGCCGGCTCTGGAAACACCATATATTTT
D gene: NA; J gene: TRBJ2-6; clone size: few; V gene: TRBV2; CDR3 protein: CASSFAGAGANVLTF; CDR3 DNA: TGTGCCAGCAGTTTTGCAGGGGCTGGGGCCAACGTCCTGACTTTC
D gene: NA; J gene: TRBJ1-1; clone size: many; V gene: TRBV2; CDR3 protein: CASSEVGGYTEAFF; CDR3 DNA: TGTGCCAGCAGTGAAGTCGGGGGCTACACTGAAGCTTTCTTT
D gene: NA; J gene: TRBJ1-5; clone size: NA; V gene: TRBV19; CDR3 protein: CASSSVPGSYSNRPQHF; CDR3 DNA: TGTGCCAGTAGTTCGGTTCCAGGTTCCTATAGCAATCGGCCCCAGCATTTT
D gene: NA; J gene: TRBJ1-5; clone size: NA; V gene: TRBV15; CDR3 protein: CATSREREQPQHF; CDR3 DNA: TGTGCCACCAGCAGAGAAAGGGAACAGCCCCAGCATTTT
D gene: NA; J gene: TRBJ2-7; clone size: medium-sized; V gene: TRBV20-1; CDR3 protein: CSADDLYEQYF; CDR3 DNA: TGCAGTGCCGACGACTTATACGAGCAGTACTTC
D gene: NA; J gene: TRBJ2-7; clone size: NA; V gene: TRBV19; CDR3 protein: CASSEGSEQYF; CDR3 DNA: TGTGCCAGCAGTGAGGGGAGCGAGCAGTACTTC
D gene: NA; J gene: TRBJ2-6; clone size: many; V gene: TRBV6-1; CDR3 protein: CASTFVPLAGANVLTF; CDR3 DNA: TGTGCCAGCACCTTCGTGCCCCTCGCTGGGGCCAACGTCCTGACTTTC
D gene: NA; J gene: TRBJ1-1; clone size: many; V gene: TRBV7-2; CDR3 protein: CASSRPTRGVNTEAFF; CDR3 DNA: TGTGCCAGCAGCCGACCTACGCGGGGGGTGAACACTGAAGCTTTCTTT
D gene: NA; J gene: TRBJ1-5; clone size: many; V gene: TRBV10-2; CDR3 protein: CASSESRDQPQHF; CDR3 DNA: TGCGCCAGCAGTGAGTCGAGGGATCAGCCCCAGCATTTT
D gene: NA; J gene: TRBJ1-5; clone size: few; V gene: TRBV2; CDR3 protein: CASSTSSNQPQHF; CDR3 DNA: TGTGCCAGCAGTACCAGTAGCAATCAGCCCCAGCATTTT
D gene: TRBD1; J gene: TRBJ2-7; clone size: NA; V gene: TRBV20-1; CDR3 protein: CSARGGSGQIYEQYF; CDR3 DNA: TGCAGTGCTAGAGGGGGTTCGGGACAGATCTACGAGCAGTACTTC
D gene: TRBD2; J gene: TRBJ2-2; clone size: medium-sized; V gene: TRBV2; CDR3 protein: CASTREDPEELFF; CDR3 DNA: TGTGCCAGCACCCGGGAGGACCCGGAGGAGCTGTTTTTT
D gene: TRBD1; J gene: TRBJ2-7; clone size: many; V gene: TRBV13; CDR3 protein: CASSERQGSFAYEQYF; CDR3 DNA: TGTGCCAGCAGCGAAAGACAGGGATCATTTGCCTACGAGCAGTACTTC
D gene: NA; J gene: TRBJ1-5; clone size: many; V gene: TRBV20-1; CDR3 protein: CSAPSSGSNQPQHF; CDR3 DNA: TGCAGTGCACCCTCGAGCGGAAGCAATCAGCCCCAGCATTTT
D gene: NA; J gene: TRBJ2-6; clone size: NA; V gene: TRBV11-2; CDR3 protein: CASSRSVGANVLTF; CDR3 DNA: TGTGCCAGCAGTCGGAGTGTGGGGGCCAACGTCCTGACTTTC
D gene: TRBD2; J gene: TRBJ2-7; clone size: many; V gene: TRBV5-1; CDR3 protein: CASSEYRDYLYEQYF; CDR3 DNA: TGCGCCAGCAGCGAGTACCGGGACTACCTCTACGAGCAGTACTTC
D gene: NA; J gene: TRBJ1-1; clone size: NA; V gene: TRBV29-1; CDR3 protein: CSVEDLRGGEAFF; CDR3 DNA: TGCAGCGTTGAAGATCTCAGAGGGGGGGAAGCTTTCTTT
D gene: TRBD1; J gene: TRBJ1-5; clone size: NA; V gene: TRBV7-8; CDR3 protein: CASSPRGGGISNQPQHF; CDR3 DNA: TGTGCCAGCAGCCCCAGGGGGGGGGGAATTAGCAATCAGCCCCAGCATTTT
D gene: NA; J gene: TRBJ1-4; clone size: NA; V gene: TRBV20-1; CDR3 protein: CSARRQDNEKLFF; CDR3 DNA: TGCAGTGCTAGACGACAGGATAATGAAAAACTGTTTTTT
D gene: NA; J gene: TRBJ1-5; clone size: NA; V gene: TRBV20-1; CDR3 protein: CSARDSGGVRTQPQHF; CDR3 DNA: TGCAGTGCTAGAGATAGCGGGGGGGTAAGGACCCAGCCCCAGCATTTC
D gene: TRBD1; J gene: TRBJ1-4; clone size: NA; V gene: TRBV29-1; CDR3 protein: CSVGTGGRKEEKLFF; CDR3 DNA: TGCAGCGTTGGGACAGGGGGACGGAAAGAAGAAAAACTGTTTTTT
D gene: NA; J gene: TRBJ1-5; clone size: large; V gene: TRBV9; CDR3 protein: CASSVDGYQPQHF; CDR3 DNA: TGTGCCAGCAGCGTAGACGGTTATCAGCCCCAGCATTTT
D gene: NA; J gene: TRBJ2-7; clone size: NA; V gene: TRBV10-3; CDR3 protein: CAISGGGAGQYF; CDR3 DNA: TGTGCCATCAGTGGGGGGGGGGCCGGGCAGTACTTC
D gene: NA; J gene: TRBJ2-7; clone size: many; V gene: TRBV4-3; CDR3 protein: CASSQGISGGEEQYF; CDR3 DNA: TGCGCCAGCAGCCAAGGCATTTCGGGCGGAGAAGAGCAGTACTTC
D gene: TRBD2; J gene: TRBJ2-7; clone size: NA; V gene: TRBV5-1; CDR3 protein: CASSQGVSGSSEQYF; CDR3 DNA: TGCGCCAGCAGCCAAGGAGTTAGCGGGAGTAGTGAGCAGTACTTC
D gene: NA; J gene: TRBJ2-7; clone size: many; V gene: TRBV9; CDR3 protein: CASSPHADSSYEQYF; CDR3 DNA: TGTGCCAGCAGCCCACACGCGGACAGCTCCTACGAGCAGTACTTC
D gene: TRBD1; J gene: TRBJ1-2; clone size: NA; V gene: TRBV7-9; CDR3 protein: CASSYLQGNYGYTF; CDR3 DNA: TGTGCCAGCAGCTACCTACAGGGGAACTATGGCTACACCTTC
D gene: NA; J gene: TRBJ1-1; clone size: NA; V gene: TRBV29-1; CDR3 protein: CSVGLFRGGGGNTEAFF; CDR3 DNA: TGCAGCGTGGGATTGTTCAGGGGAGGGGGTGGGAACACTGAAGCTTTCTTT
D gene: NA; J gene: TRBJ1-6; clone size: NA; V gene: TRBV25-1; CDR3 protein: CASSEAGNSYNSPLHF; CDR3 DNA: TGTGCCAGCAGTGAAGCAGGGAACTCCTATAATTCACCCCTCCACTTT
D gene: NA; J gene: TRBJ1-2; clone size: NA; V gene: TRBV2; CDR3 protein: CASSEGLGRANYGYTF; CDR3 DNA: TGTGCCAGCAGTGAAGGCTTGGGCAGAGCTAACTACGGCTACACCTTC
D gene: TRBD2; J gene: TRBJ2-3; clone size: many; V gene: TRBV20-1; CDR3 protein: CSAAREVRLGTDTQYF; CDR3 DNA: TGCAGTGCAGCTCGGGAGGTTCGTCTGGGTACAGATACGCAGTATTTT
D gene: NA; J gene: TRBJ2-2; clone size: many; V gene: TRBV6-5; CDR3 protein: CASSYRSVANTGELFF; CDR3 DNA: TGTGCCAGCAGTTACAGGAGTGTTGCGAACACCGGGGAGCTGTTTTTT
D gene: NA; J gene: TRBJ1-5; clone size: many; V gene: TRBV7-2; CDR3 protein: CASSPDIRDQPQHF; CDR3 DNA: TGTGCCAGCAGCCCGGACATAAGGGATCAGCCCCAGCATTTT